This record looks at one T cell receptor (beta chain) sequence and its context. These data are taken from a study of blood T cell repertoires in COVID-19. Study background: Sites across the United States, Italy and Spain contributed samples from acute and convalescent COVID-19. The analysed material was cDNA or gDNA that came from T cells, B-cell-depleted T cells, or PBMCs.

Followed over time, Seattle patients had been enrolled while infection was active. The CDR3 consists of 11 residues. V was shortened by 6 bases and J by 7 bases, with 11 bases between the two germline ends. Germline values: CDR1 SGDLS, CDR2 YYNGEE. Authors' processing steps: Reference gene primer amplification gave nucleated cell count estimates. Sequencing used immunoSEQ multiplex PCR; TCRdb keeps in-frame clones, though not all of them. That table furnishes V, J and clone size, whereas the DNA furnished D and trimming. The sample carries 200,000 or so clones, over 65% recorded once. What was sequenced was peripheral blood. The source is a person aged 65 to 85 with COVID-19, enrolled during active disease. The chain combines TRBV9 with TRBJ2-7, with D unresolved. The CDR3 is CASTLVWEQYF. For the CDR3, the DNA is TGTGCCAGCACCCTAGTTTGGGAGCAGTACTTC.